A single sample gave rise to the 25 T cell receptor beta chains below, sequenced in a study of CD8 T cells in Susac syndrome (dated by TCRdb to 2018 to 2020). The library was built by means of the immunoSEQ multiplex PCR assay. RNA was extracted using the RNeasy kit, and about 0.45 to 1 ug of the RNA was reverse transcribed with random hexamers. TCRdb itself trimmed the public reads at Q25 with fastp, ran MiXCR and retained productive beta chains. Here each entry gathers all rows of one CDR3 protein and keeps the most common genes and DNA. In all, the sample holds fewer than 250,000 distinct CDR3 sequences, and approximately 93% of those were seen once. The biggest ten clones account for approximately 0.1% of the sample. Sequencing input: CD4+ T cells from PBMCs. Source of these receptors: a human donor in good health.

The V call is TRBV19, the J call TRBJ2-2; D perhaps matches TRBD1 (5 bases). Germline assignment: CDR1 LNHDA and CDR2 SQIVND (reference sequence). V was shortened by 0 bases and J by 4 bases, with 12 bases between the two germline ends. The CDR3 spans 16 residues. In nucleotides, the CDR3 is TGTGCCAGTAGTATAGATCAGGGCCGTGGCACCGGGGAGCTGTTTTTT. It encodes CASSIDQGRGTGELFF.

CDR3 amino acids: CASSSSRHLSYGYTF. In DNA, the CDR3 is TGTGCCAGCAGTTCATCCAGGCATTTGTCCTATGGCTACACCTTC. This chain links TRBV6-6 with TRBJ1-2; the D is unclear. Looked up from germline, CDR1 is MNHNY and CDR2 is SVGAGI (reference sequence). Trimming took 4 bases from V and 4 from J, leaving 16 bases between them. The CDR3 sequence is 15 residues long.

Points on this clonotype: The junction differs from germline at one of its ends, possibly a read error. The chain joins TRBV7-7 to TRBJ2-5, with 7 bases aligning to TRBD1. The CDR3 runs to 14 residues. Germline CDR1 and CDR2: SSHAT and FNYEAQ (reference sequence). DNA for the CDR3: TGTGCTAGCAGCTTAGACAGACAGGGAGAGACCCAGTACTTC. It specifies CASSLDRQGETQYF.

The J gene is TRBJ1-5, the V gene TRBV16; tentative D call: TRBD1 (6 bases). Germline loops: CDR1 KGHSY, CDR2 FQNENV. This CDR3 has 15 amino acids. V dropped 4 bases and J dropped 0 bases, with 10 bases sitting between them. The DNA for the CDR3 is TGTGCCAGCAGCCTCGACAGGTATAGCAATCAGCCCCAGCATTTT. It is translated as CASSLDRYSNQPQHF.

The J gene is TRBJ1-4, the V gene TRBV7-9; 10 nucleotides align to TRBD1. The CDR3 has 14 amino acids. V dropped 4 bases and J dropped 8; count of bases not matched to a gene: 4. CDR1 and CDR2 from the germline V gene are SEHNR and FQNEAQ (reference sequence). Here the CDR3 DNA reads TGTGCCAGCAGCTCGCGGGACAGGGGCGAAAAACTGTTTTTT. It yields the protein CASSSRDRGEKLFF.

This clonotype was seen once. V and J are TRBV6-1 and TRBJ2-6; weak D call: TRBD2 (5 bases). The CDR3 loop spans 16 amino acids. V was clipped by 1 base and J by 1 base, with 8 bases between them. Germline V gives CDR1 MNHNS, CDR2 SASEGT. The CDR3 DNA sequence: TGTGCCAGCAGTGAAGGTCGGGGATCTGGGGCCAACGTCCTGACTTTC. Protein sequence: CASSEGRGSGANVLTF.

The chain couples TRBV6-2 or TRBV6-3 to TRBJ2-1, with 14 positions matching TRBD2. There are 17 residues in the CDR3. Germline loops: CDR1 MNHEY, CDR2 SVGEGT. Unmatched junction bases numbered 5, after V lost 7 bases and J lost 0 bases. The CDR3 coding sequence is TGTGCCAGCACTCGACTAGCGGGGGGGAGCTCCTACAATGAGCAGTTCTTC. The encoded protein is CASTRLAGGSSYNEQFF.

The chain combines TRBV29-1 with TRBJ2-5; no definite D call. Deletions cut 1 base from V and 5 bases from J, with 11 bases between. This CDR3 comprises 13 residues. CDR1 SQVTM and CDR2 ANQGSEA come from the germline V gene. The CDR3, as DNA: TGCAGCGTTGAAGGACTTCTACGGGAGACCCAGTACTTC. It encodes CSVEGLLRETQYF. The variable domain in full, with the rest retrieved from reference TRBV29-1 and TRBJ2-5, is SAVISQKPSRDICQRGTSLTIQCQVDSQVTMMFWYRQQPGQSLTLIATANQGSEATYESGFVIDKFPISRPNLTFSTLTVSNMSPEDSSIYLCSVEGLLRETQYFGPGTRLLVL.

The chain has TRBV5-8 and TRBJ1-2; no clear D gene. CDR1 is SGHTS, CDR2 YDEGEE, per germline. V lost 0 bases to trimming and J lost 2 bases, with 17 bases between them. There are 17 residues in the CDR3. This chain's CDR3 is CASSLVGRLYPNYGYTF. Written as DNA, the CDR3 is TGTGCCAGCAGCTTGGTTGGACGCCTCTATCCCAACTATGGCTACACCTTC.

Details on this clonotype: The junction does not match germline at one end; this may be a read error. The J gene is TRBJ2-7, the V gene TRBV28, with a possible D match to TRBD1 (6 bases). Germline-derived CDR1 and CDR2 are MDHEN and SYDVKM. This CDR3 spans 14 amino acids. CDR3 protein: CASRTGTPSYEQYF. For the CDR3, the DNA is TGCGCCAGCAGAACCGGGACACCCAGTTACGAGCAGTACTTC. Drawing the rest from reference TRBV28 and TRBJ2-7, the complete variable domain is DVKVTQSSRYLVKRTGEKVFLECVQDMDHENMFWYRQDPGLGLRLIYFSYDVKMKEKGDIPEGYSVSREKKERFSLILESASTNQTSMYLCASRTGTPSYEQYFGPGTRLTVT.

This clonotype occurred a few times. The chain couples TRBV27 to TRBJ2-2; no reliable D call. Trimming stripped 2 bases from V and 2 bases from J, with 6 bases between. The CDR3 is made up of 14 amino acids. Germline loops: CDR1 MNHEY, CDR2 SMNVEV (reference sequence). The CDR3 nucleotides read TGTGCCAGCAGTTTACGGCGAAACACCGGGGAGCTGTTTTTT. Translating it yields CASSLRRNTGELFF.

This chain uses TRBV3-1 with TRBJ2-3; TRBD1 might be the D (6 bases). CDR3 length equals 16 residues. Trimming stripped 0 bases from V and 5 bases from J, with 15 bases between. Germline CDR1 is LGHDT and CDR2 is YNNKEL (reference sequence). CDR3: CASSQDFNRVEDTQYF. In nucleotides, the CDR3 is TGTGCCAGCAGCCAAGACTTCAACAGGGTTGAAGATACGCAGTATTTT.

The chain combines TRBV20-1 with TRBJ2-4; 8 bases are shared with TRBD1. CDR1 DFQATT and CDR2 SNEGSKA come from the germline V gene (reference sequence). V shed 5 bases and J 3 bases; nucleotides not matched to a gene: 3. The CDR3 is 13 amino acids. CDR3 protein: CSARQGNKNIQYF. The CDR3, as DNA: TGCAGTGCTCGACAGGGGAACAAAAACATTCAGTACTTC.

J is TRBJ1-1 and V is TRBV7-9; TRBD1 might be the D (5 bases). CDR1 and CDR2 from the germline V gene are SEHNR and FQNEAQ (reference sequence). The CDR3 length is 15 residues. V lost 5 bases and J lost 4, with 17 bases in between. Here the CDR3 DNA reads TGTGCCAGCAGCCCGTTAGGGACGGGCAGCACTGAAGCTTTCTTT. Translating gives CASSPLGTGSTEAFF. The full variable domain, its missing parts supplied by reference TRBV7-9 and TRBJ1-1, is DTGVSQNPRHKITKRGQNVTFRCDPISEHNRLYWYRQTLGQGPEFLTYFQNEAQLEKSRLLSDRFSAERPKGSFSTLEIQRTEQGDSAMYLCASSPLGTGSTEAFFGQGTRLTVV.

V is TRBV28 and J is TRBJ1-2; D gene uncertain. The CDR3 spans 17 residues. CDR1 is MDHEN and CDR2 is SYDVKM in the germline V gene. V lost 7 bases, J lost 8 bases, and 29 bases lay in between. CDR3 residues: CASTPVGRSLTPWGYTF. Written as DNA, the CDR3 is TGTGCCAGCACTCCCGTCGGGCGCAGCTTAACGCCCTGGGGCTACACCTTC.

The rearrangement uses TRBV5-1 and TRBJ1-1, with 8 bases fitting TRBD1. The CDR3 has 16 amino acids. Germline values: CDR1 SGHRS, CDR2 YFSETQ. Unmatched junction bases numbered 12, after V lost 4 bases and J lost 4 bases. The CDR3 nucleotides read TGCGCCAGCAGCGACGGGACAGGAATCGGGCTCACTGAAGCTTTCTTT. It encodes CASSDGTGIGLTEAFF.

The CDR3 spells CASSLSGGEGKLFF. The CDR3 nucleotides are TGCGCCAGCAGCTTGTCCGGGGGCGAGGGAAAACTGTTTTTT. V gene TRBV5-1 combines with J gene TRBJ1-4, with TRBD1 as a possible D gene (6 bases). V dropped 1 base and J dropped 10 bases, with 14 bases sitting between them. From germline, CDR1 is SGHRS and CDR2 YFSETQ. The CDR3 has 14 residues. The whole variable domain, remainder taken from reference TRBV5-1 and TRBJ1-4, is KAGVTQTPRYLIKTRGQQVTLSCSPISGHRSVSWYQQTPGQGLQFLFEYFSETQRNKGNFPGRFSGRQFSNSRSEMNVSTLELGDSALYLCASSLSGGEGKLFFGSGTQLSVL.

The J gene is TRBJ2-5, the V gene TRBV20-1; no reliable D call. The ends were cut back, 2 bases at V and 4 bases at J, with 11 bases in the middle. Germline V gene sequence: CDR1 DFQATT, CDR2 SNEGSKA (reference sequence). The CDR3 totals 13 residues. DNA of the CDR3: TGCAGTGCTAGACCCTCCCTCCGAGAGACCCAGTACTTC. Protein sequence: CSARPSLRETQYF.

V is TRBV28 and J is TRBJ1-1; D is undetermined. CDR3 length equals 14 residues. CDR1 MDHEN and CDR2 SYDVKM come from the germline V gene. The V end lost 6 bases, the J end lost 6 bases, and 17 bases lay between the germline ends. The CDR3 nucleotides read TGTGCCAGCAGCTTGCACCACGACGGGGCTGAAGCTTTCTTT. It yields the protein CASSLHHDGAEAFF.

This clonotype was recorded only once. This sequence joins TRBV2 and TRBJ1-1; TRBD1 matches at 8 bases. Trimming cost V 5 bases and J 10 bases; bases outside gene matches: 6. The CDR3 has 12 residues. CDR1 and CDR2 (germline): SNHLY, FYNNEI. For the CDR3, the DNA is TGTGCCAGCAGTACGGACAGGGATGGAGCTTTCTTT. It codes for CASSTDRDGAFF.

V is TRBV7-2 and J is TRBJ1-2, with 7 bases lining up with TRBD1. V lost 5 bases, J lost 5 bases, and 14 bases stayed unmatched. The CDR3 has 16 amino acids. CDR1 and CDR2 from the germline V gene are SGHTA and FQGNSA. CDR3 in DNA: TGTGCCAGCAGCGAGAGACCGACAGGGTTATCTTATGGCTACACCTTC. As protein: CASSERPTGLSYGYTF.

The V and J genes are TRBV25-1 and TRBJ2-3; TRBD1 is a possible D gene (6 bases). The CDR3 spans 13 residues. V was trimmed by 2 bases and J by 10 bases, leaving 13 bases between them. Per germline, CDR1 MGHDK and CDR2 SYGVNS. The DNA for the CDR3 is TGTGCCAGCAGTGAAGCCGGGACACTAGCGCAGTATTTT. It yields the protein CASSEAGTLAQYF. The full variable domain, rest sourced from reference TRBV25-1 and TRBJ2-3, is EADIYQTPRYLVIGTGKKITLECSQTMGHDKMYWYQQDPGMELHLIHYSYGVNSTEKGDLSSESTVSRIRTEHFPLTLESARPSHTSQYLCASSEAGTLAQYFGPGTRLTVL.

The rearrangement joins TRBV11-3 to TRBJ2-5; possible D gene TRBD1, 6 bases. V shed 0 bases and J shed 7 bases, with 15 bases lying between them. CDR1 is SGHNT, CDR2 YENEEA, per germline. This CDR3 spans 15 amino acids. The CDR3 nucleotides are TGTGCCAGCAGCTTAGAGTGGACAGACCTTGGGACCCAGTACTTC. The encoded protein is CASSLEWTDLGTQYF. Full variable domain (outside the CDR3, taken from reference TRBV11-3 and TRBJ2-5): EAGVVQSPRYKIIEKKQPVAFWCNPISGHNTLYWYLQNLGQGPELLIRYENEEAVDDSQLPKDRFSAERLKGVDSTLKIQPAELGDSAVYLCASSLEWTDLGTQYFGPGTRLLVL.

The chain recombines TRBV29-1 with TRBJ2-2; 8 bases map to TRBD1. The CDR3 covers 13 residues. CDR1 and CDR2 from the germline V gene are SQVTM and ANQGSEA. Trimming cost V 6 bases and J 4 bases; bases outside gene matches: 4. CDR3 amino acids: CSVSQGATGELFF. The CDR3 DNA sequence: TGCAGCGTCTCTCAGGGGGCCACCGGGGAGCTGTTTTTT.

This clonotype occurred a few times. The chain carries TRBV4-1 and TRBJ2-1; 11 bases match TRBD2. Germline trimming cut 0 bases from V and 3 bases from J; bases unmatched to any gene: 4. The length of the CDR3 is 17 residues. The germline CDR1 and CDR2 sequences are MGHRA and YSYEKL. The CDR3 DNA reads as TGCGCCAGCAGCCAAGAGGGGGGACTAGCGGACTACAATGAGCAGTTCTTC. The encoded protein is CASSQEGGLADYNEQFF.